This TCR beta chain was sequenced for a study of shared clonotypes between healthy human individuals. The wider study: Each donor had three CD4 naive, three CD4 memory, two CD8 naive and one CD8 memory plate.

Germline loops: CDR1 LNHDA, CDR2 SQIVND (reference sequence). This CDR3 has 14 amino acids. Trimming stripped 3 bases from V and 1 base from J, with 9 bases between. Broader study findings: When compared with the clonotypes that were shared by all four sorted-subset donors, the non-shared clonotypes turned out to have lower generation probabilities. In several donors, around 5% of naive CD4 clonotypes appeared in common.

The assay was immunoSEQ multiplex PCR, and TCRdb's table has in-frame clones only and misses some. The sample consists of millions of clones, just over 90% of them appearing once. CD4+ cells yielded CD45RA+ naive and CD45RA-negative memory subsets. In regard to this clone: Antigen: not known.

The sequence was collected from a man between 18 and 35 years old in good health. This rearrangement joins TRBV19 to TRBJ1-2; D unresolved. What was sequenced was naive CD4+ T cells sorted from blood. The sample's subset: CD45RA+ positively selected. The CDR3 region is CASSMGFNNYGYTF. CDR3 nucleotide sequence: TGTGCCAGTAGTATGGGGTTCAATAACTATGGCTACACCTTC.